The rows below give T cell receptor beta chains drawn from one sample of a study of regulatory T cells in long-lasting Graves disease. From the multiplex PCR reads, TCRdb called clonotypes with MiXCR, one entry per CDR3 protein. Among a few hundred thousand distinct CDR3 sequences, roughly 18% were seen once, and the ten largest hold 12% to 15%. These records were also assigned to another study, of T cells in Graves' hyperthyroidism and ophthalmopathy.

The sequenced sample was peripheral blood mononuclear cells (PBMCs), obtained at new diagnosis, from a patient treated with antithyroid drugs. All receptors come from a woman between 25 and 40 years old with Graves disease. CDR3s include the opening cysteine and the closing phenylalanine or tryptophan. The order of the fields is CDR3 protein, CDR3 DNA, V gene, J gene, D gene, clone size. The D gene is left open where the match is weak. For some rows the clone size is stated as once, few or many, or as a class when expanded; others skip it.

CASRLAETQYF	TGCGCCAGCAGGTTGGCAGAGACCCAGTACTTC	TRBV5-1	TRBJ2-5	.	many
CSGAGTIGQPQHF	TGCAGTGGCGCCGGGACAATAGGACAGCCCCAGCATTTT	TRBV20-1	TRBJ1-5	.	many
CASSPDGRYEKLFF	TGTGCCAGCTCACCGGACGGACGATATGAAAAACTGTTTTTT	TRBV18	TRBJ1-4	.	many
CASSLEVSTSEQFF	TGTGCCAGCAGCTTAGAGGTGTCCACCAGCGAGCAGTTCTTC	TRBV11-2	TRBJ2-1	.	.
CASEDRSGANVLTF	TGTGCCAGCGAGGACAGGTCTGGGGCCAACGTCCTGACTTTC	TRBV6-1	TRBJ2-6	TRBD1	many
CASSYGTGNTDTQYF	TGTGCCAGCAGTTACGGGACAGGGAACACAGATACGCAGTATTTT	TRBV6-5	TRBJ2-3	TRBD1	many
CASSLTGSRNQPQHF	TGTGCCAGCAGCTTAACAGGGTCTCGCAATCAGCCCCAGCATTTT	TRBV3-1	TRBJ1-5	.	many
CASSPRDGGLGDTQYF	TGTGCCAGCAGTCCCCGGGACGGTGGGCTCGGAGATACGCAGTATTTT	TRBV6-1	TRBJ2-3	.	many
CASSQSGVANTEAFF	TGCGCCAGCAGCCAATCCGGGGTGGCGAACACTGAAGCTTTCTTT	TRBV4-1	TRBJ1-1	.	many
CASSSGQGTNEKLFF	TGTGCCAGCAGCTCCGGACAGGGGACTAATGAAAAACTGTTTTTT	TRBV5-4	TRBJ1-4	TRBD1	.
CASSQVLYNEQFF	TGTGCCAGCAGCCAAGTCCTATACAATGAGCAGTTCTTC	TRBV3-1	TRBJ2-1	.	many
CSARDPGTGGEKLFF	TGCAGTGCTAGAGATCCGGGGACAGGTGGCGAAAAACTGTTTTTT	TRBV20-1	TRBJ1-4	TRBD1	many
CSAREQKGDEQYF	TGCAGTGCCCGAGAACAGAAGGGCGACGAGCAGTACTTC	TRBV20-1	TRBJ2-7	.	many
CASKGAGVGGYTF	TGTGCCAGCAAGGGGGCGGGGGTGGGAGGCTACACCTTC	TRBV12-3/TRBV12-4	TRBJ1-2	TRBD1	many
CASSDLGENEQFF	TGTGCCAGCAGTGATCTGGGTGAGAATGAGCAGTTCTTC	TRBV2	TRBJ2-1	.	many
CASSQVGYEAFF	TGCGCCAGCAGCCAAGTCGGGTACGAAGCTTTCTTT	TRBV4-1	TRBJ1-1	.	many
CASSRRGNTIYF	TGTGCCAGCAGCCGCCGAGGCAACACCATATATTTT	TRBV3-1	TRBJ1-3	.	many